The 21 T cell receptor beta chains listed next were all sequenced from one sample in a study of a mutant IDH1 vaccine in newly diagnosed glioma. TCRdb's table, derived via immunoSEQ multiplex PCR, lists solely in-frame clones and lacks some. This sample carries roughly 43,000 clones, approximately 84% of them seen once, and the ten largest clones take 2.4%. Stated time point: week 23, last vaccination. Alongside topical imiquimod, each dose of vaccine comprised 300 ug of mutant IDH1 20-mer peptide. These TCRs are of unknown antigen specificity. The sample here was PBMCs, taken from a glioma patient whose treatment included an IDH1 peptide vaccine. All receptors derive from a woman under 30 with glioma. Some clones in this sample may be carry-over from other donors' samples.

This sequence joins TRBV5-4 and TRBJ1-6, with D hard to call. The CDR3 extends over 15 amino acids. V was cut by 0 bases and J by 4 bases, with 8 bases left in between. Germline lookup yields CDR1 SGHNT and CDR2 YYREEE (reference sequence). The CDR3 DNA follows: TGTGCCAGCAGCTTGGATATGGGGTATAATTCACCCCTCCACTTT. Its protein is CASSLDMGYNSPLHF.

The CDR3 loop reads CASSLARGFTEAFF. The CDR3 coding sequence is TGTGCCAGCAGTTTGGCCAGGGGGTTTACTGAAGCTTTCTTT. The chain links TRBV27 to TRBJ1-1, with 7 bases that match TRBD1. Germline V CDR1 and CDR2: MNHEY, SMNVEV (reference sequence). V lost 3 bases to trimming and J lost 5 bases; unmatched junction nucleotides: 6. This CDR3 contains 14 residues.

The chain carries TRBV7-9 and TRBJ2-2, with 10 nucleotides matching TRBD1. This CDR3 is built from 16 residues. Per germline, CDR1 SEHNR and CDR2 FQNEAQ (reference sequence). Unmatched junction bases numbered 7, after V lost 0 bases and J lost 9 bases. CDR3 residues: CASSLAPDRGTRELFF. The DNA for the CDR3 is TGTGCCAGCAGCTTAGCGCCGGACAGGGGGACGCGGGAGCTGTTTTTT.

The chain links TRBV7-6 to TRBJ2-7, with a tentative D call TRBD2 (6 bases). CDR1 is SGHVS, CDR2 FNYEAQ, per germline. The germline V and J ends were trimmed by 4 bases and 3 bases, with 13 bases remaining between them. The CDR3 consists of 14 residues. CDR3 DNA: TGTGCCAGCAGCTCCAGCGGGCCAAGCTACGAGCAGTACTTC. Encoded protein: CASSSSGPSYEQYF.

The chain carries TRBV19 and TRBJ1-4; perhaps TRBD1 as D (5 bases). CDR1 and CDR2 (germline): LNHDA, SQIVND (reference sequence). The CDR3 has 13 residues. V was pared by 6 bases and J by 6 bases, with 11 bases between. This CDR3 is CASSGWGHEKLFF. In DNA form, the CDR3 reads TGTGCCAGTAGCGGTTGGGGACATGAAAAACTGTTTTTT.

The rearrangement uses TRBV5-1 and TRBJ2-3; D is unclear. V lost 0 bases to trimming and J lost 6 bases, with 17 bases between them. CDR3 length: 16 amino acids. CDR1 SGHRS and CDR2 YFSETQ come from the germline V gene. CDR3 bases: TGCGCCAGCAGCTTGGCTTCCCTGTCCTGGGCGGATACGCAGTATTTT. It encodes CASSLASLSWADTQYF.

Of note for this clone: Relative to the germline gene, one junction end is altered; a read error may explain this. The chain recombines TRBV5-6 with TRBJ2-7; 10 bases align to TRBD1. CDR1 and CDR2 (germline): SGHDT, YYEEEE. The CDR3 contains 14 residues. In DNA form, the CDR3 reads TGTGCCAGCAGCGTGGGACAGGGGCTTGGCGAGCAAGACTTC. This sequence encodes CASSVGQGLGEQDF.

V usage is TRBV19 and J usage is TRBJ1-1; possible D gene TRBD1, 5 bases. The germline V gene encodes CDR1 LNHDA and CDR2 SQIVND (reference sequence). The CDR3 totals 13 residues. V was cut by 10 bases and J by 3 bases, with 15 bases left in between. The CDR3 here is CATGLSGDTEAFF. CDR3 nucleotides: TGTGCCACAGGGTTGAGTGGAGACACTGAAGCTTTCTTT.

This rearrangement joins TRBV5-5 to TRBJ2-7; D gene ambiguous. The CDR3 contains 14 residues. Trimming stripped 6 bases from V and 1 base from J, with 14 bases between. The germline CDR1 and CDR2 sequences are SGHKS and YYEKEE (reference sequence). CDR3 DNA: TGTGCCAGCATGGAAGTCGGCTCGTCCTACGAGCAGTACTTC. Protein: CASMEVGSSYEQYF.

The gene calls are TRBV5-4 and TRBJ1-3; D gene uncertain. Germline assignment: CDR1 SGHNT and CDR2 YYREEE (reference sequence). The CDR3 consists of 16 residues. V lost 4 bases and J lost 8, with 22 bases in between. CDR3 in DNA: TGTGCCAGCAGCAAACAGTCCCACTCTTATTTAGACACCATATATTTT. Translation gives CASSKQSHSYLDTIYF. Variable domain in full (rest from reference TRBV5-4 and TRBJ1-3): ETGVTQSPTHLIKTRGQQVTLRCSSQSGHNTVSWYQQALGQGPQFIFQYYREEENGRGNFPPRFSGLQFPNYSSELNVNALELDDSALYLCASSKQSHSYLDTIYFGEGSWLTVV.

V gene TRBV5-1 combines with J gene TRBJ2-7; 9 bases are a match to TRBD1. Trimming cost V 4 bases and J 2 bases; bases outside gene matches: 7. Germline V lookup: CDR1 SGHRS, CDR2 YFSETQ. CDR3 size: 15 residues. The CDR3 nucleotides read TGCGCCAGCAGCGTCGGGACAGGGCGTACCTACGAGCAGTACTTC. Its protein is CASSVGTGRTYEQYF.

The CDR3 sequence is CASTSIRSGANVLTF. As DNA, the CDR3 is TGTGCCAGCACGAGTATCCGCTCTGGGGCCAACGTCCTGACTTTC. V usage is TRBV5-6 and J usage is TRBJ2-6, with D unclear. The CDR3 runs 15 residues. In germline, CDR1 is SGHDT, CDR2 YYEEEE. Trimming cost V 6 bases and J 0 bases, with 10 bases left between them.

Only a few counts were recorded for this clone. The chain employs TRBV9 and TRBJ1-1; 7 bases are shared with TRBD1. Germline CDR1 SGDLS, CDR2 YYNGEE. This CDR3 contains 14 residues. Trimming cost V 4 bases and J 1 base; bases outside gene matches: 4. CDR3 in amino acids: CASSMGQPNTEAFF. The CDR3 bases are TGTGCCAGCAGCATGGGACAGCCGAACACTGAAGCTTTCTTT.

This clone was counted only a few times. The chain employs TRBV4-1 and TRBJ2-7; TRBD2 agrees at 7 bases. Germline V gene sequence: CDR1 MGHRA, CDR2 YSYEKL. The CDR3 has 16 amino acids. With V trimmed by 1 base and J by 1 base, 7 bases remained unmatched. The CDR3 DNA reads TGCGCCAGCAGCCAAGTTCTAGGGCGGGAGTCCTACGAGCAGTACTTC. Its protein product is CASSQVLGRESYEQYF.

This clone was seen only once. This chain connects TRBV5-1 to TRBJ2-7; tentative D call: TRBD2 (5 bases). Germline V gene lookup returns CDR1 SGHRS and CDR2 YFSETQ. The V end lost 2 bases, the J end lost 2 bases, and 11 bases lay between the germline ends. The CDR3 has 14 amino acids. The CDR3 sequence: CASSLNEGPYEQYF. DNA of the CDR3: TGCGCCAGCAGCTTAAACGAGGGCCCCTACGAGCAGTACTTC.

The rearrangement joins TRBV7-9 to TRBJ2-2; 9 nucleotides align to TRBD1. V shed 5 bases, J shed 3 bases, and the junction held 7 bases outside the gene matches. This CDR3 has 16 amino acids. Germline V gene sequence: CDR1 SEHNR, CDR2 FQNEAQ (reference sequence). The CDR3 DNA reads TGTGCCAGCAGCCCCGACAGGGGGAAGGACACCGGGGAGCTGTTTTTT. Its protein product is CASSPDRGKDTGELFF.

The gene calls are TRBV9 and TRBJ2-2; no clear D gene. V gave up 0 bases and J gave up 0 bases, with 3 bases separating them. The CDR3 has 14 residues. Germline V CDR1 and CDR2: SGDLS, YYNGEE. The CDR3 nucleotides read TGTGCCAGCAGCGTAGAATCGAACACCGGGGAGCTGTTTTTT. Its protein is CASSVESNTGELFF.

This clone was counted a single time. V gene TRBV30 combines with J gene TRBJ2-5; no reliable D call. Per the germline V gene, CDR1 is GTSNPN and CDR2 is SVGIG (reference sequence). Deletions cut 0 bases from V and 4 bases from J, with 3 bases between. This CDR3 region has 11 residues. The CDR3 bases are TGTGCCTGGAGTGTACGAGAGACCCAGTACTTC. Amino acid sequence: CAWSVRETQYF.

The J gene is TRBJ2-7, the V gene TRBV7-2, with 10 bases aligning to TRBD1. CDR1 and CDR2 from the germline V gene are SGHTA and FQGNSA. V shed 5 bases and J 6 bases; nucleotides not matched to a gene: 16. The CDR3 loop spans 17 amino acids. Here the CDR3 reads CASSPQMGGDRGLEQYF. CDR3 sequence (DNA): TGTGCCAGCAGCCCGCAAATGGGGGGTGACAGGGGGCTCGAGCAGTACTTC.

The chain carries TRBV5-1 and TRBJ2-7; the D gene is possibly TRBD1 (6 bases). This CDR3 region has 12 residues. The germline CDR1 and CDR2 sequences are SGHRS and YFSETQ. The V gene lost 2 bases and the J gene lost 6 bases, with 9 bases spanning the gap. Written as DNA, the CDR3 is TGCGCCAGCAGCTTAACAGGGCTCGAGCAGTACTTC. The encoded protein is CASSLTGLEQYF.

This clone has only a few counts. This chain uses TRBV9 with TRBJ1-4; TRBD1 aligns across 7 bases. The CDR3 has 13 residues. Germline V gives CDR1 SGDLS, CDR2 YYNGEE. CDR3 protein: CASSGTAHEKLFF. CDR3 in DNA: TGTGCATCTTCCGGGACAGCCCATGAAAAACTGTTTTTT.